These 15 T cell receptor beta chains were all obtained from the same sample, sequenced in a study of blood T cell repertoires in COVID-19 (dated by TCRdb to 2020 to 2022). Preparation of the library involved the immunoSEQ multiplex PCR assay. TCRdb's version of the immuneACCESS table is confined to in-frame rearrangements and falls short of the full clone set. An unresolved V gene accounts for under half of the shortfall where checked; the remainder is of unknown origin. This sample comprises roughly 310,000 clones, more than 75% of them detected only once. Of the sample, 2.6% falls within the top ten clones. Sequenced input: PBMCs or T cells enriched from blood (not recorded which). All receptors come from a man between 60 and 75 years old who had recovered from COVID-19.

The chain's CDR3 is CASSPRSSGNTIYF. Here the CDR3 DNA reads TGTGCCAGCAGCCCAAGGAGCTCTGGAAACACCATATATTTT. The rearrangement uses TRBV25-1 and TRBJ1-3, with unresolved D. V was trimmed by 6 bases and J by 0 bases, leaving 9 bases between them. The CDR3 is made up of 14 amino acids. Germline lookup yields CDR1 MGHDK and CDR2 SYGVNS.

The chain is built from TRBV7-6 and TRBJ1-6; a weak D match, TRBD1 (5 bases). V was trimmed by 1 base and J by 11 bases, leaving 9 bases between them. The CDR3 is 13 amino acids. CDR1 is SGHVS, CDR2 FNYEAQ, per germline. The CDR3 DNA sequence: TGTGCCAGCAGCTTAGATCAGGGTCCACCCCTCCACTTT. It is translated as CASSLDQGPPLHF.

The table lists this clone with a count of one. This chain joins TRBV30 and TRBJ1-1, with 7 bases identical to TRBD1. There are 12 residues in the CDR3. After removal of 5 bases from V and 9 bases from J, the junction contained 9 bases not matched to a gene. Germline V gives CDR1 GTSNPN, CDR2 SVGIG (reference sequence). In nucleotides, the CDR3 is TGTGCCTGGGACCCCCGACAGGGAAAAGCTTTCTTT. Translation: CAWDPRQGKAFF.

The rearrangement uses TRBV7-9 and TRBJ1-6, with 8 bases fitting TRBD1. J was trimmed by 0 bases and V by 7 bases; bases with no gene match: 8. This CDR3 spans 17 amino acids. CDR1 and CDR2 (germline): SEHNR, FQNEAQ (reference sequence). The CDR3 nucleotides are TGTGCCAGCACTCAGACAGGGGCGCGCTCCTATAATTCACCCCTCCACTTT. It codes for CASTQTGARSYNSPLHF.

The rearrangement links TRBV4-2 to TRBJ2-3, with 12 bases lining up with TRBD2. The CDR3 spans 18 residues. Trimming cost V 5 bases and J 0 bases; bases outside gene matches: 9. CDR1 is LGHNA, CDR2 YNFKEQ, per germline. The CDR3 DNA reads TGTGCCAGCAGCGATGGGCTAGCGGGGGGGCCGAGCACAGATACGCAGTATTTT. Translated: CASSDGLAGGPSTDTQYF.

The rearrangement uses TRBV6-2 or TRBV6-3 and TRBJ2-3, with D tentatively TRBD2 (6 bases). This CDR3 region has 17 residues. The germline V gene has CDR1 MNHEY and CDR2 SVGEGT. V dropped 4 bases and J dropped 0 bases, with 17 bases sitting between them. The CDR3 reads CASSFLAGPTSTDTQYF. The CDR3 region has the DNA TGTGCCAGCAGTTTTTTGGCGGGGCCCACTAGCACAGATACGCAGTATTTT.

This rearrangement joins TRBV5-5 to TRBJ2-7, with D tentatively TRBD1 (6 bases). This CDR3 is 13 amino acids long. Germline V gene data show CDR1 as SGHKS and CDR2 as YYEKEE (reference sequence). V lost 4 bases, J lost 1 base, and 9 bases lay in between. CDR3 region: CASSLTGSYEQYF. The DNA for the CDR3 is TGTGCCAGCAGCCTCACAGGGTCCTACGAGCAGTACTTC.

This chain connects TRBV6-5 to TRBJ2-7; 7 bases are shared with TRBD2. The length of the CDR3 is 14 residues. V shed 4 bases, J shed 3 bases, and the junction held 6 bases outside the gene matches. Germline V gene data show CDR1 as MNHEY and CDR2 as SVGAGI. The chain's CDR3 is CASSFGGSVYEQYF. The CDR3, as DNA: TGTGCCAGCAGTTTTGGCGGGAGTGTCTACGAGCAGTACTTC.

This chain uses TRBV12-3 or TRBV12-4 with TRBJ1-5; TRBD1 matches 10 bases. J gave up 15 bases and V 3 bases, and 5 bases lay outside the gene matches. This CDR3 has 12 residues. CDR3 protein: CASSLNRDRGHF. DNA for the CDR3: TGTGCCAGCAGTTTGAATCGGGACAGGGGGCATTTT.

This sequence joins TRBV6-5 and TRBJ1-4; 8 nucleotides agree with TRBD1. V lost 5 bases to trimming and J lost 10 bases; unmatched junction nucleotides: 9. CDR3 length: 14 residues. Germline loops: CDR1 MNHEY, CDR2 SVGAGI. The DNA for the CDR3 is TGTGCCAGCAGTACCATGGACAGGGCGGGAAAACTGTTTTTT. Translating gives CASSTMDRAGKLFF.

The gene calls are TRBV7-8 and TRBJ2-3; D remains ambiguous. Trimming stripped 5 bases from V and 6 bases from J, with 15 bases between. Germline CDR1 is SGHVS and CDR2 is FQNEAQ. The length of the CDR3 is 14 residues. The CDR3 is CASSPLWAQDTQYF. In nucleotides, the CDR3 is TGTGCCAGCAGCCCTTTGTGGGCACAGGATACGCAGTATTTT. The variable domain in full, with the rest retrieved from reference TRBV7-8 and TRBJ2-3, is GAGVSQSPRYKVAKRGQDVALRCDPISGHVSLFWYQQALGQGPEFLTYFQNEAQLDKSGLPSDRFFAERPEGSVSTLKIQRTQQEDSAVYLCASSPLWAQDTQYFGPGTRLTVL.

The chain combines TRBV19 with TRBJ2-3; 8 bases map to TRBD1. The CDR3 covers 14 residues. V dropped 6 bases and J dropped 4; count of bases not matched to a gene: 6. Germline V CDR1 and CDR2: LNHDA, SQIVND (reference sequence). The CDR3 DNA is TGTGCCAGTAGACCGGACAGGGTCGCAGATACGCAGTATTTT. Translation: CASRPDRVADTQYF.

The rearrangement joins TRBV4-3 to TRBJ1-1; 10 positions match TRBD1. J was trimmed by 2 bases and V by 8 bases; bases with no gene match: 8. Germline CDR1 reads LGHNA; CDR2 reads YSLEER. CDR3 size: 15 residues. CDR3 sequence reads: CASVHGDRGNTEAFF. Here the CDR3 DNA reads TGCGCCAGCGTTCATGGGGACAGGGGCAACACTGAAGCTTTCTTT.

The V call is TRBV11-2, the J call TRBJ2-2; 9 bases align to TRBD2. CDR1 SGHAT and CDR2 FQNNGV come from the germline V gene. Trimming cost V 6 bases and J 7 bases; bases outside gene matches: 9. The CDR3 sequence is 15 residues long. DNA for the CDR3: TGTGCCAGCAGGAGGGTAGCGGGAGAAGTCGGGGAGCTGTTTTTT. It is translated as CASRRVAGEVGELFF.

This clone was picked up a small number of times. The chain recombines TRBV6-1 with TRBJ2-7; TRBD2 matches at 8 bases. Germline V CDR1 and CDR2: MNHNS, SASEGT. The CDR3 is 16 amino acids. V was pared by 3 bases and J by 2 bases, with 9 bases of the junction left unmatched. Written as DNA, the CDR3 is TGTGCCAGCAGTGAGATTATGGCGGGAGGAACCTACGAGCAGTACTTC. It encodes CASSEIMAGGTYEQYF.